Each of the 8 T cell receptor beta chains below was sequenced from the same sample in a study of shared T cell receptors in the human thymus. The repertoire was sequenced with immunoSEQ multiplex PCR; TCRdb's copy has only in-frame clones and lacks some. The repertoire holds fewer than 700,000 clones, with around 89% as singletons. Separately, the same data were catalogued under a study of human thymus T cells.

The sequencing input was thymocytes. These receptors were taken from a boy under three years old with a congenital heart defect.

The chain couples TRBV2 to TRBJ2-7; 15 nucleotides line up with TRBD2. CDR3 size: 15 residues. V shed 10 bases and J 4 bases; nucleotides not matched to a gene: 8. Germline values: CDR1 SNHLY, CDR2 FYNNEI. Written as DNA, the CDR3 is TGTGCCACCCCGCCCGGGACTAGCGGGAGGTACGAGCAGTACTTC. This gives the protein CATPPGTSGRYEQYF.

The rearrangement uses TRBV29-1 and TRBJ2-1, with 9 bases aligning to TRBD2. Germline V lookup: CDR1 SQVTM, CDR2 ANQGSEA. J gave up 4 bases and V 7 bases, and 20 bases lay outside the gene matches. This CDR3 has 18 residues. CDR3 DNA: TGCAGCGCCGTAGAAGAAGTGGCGGGAGGGCCTAAATACAATGAGCAGTTCTTC. This translates into CSAVEEVAGGPKYNEQFF.

The V and J genes are TRBV19 and TRBJ1-5; D gene ambiguous. The V and J ends lost 7 bases and 4 bases respectively, with 17 bases between them. The CDR3 spans 15 residues. CDR1 is LNHDA and CDR2 is SQIVND in the germline V gene (reference sequence). Here the CDR3 DNA reads TGTGCCAGTACTCTTGTGCAGGCTCCAAATCAGCCCCAGCATTTT. Protein sequence: CASTLVQAPNQPQHF.

The rearrangement links TRBV10-1 to TRBJ1-5; D is uncertain. The ends were cut back, 2 bases at V and 5 bases at J, with 7 bases in the middle. The CDR3 is made up of 13 amino acids. Germline lookup yields CDR1 WNHNN and CDR2 SYGVQD (reference sequence). The CDR3 loop is CASSEARDQPQHF. CDR3 bases: TGCGCCAGCAGTGAGGCCCGAGATCAGCCCCAGCATTTT.

The chain joins TRBV19 to TRBJ2-2; 12 positions agree with TRBD2. The trim removed 7 bases at V and 0 bases at J, leaving 9 bases unmatched. Per the germline V gene, CDR1 is LNHDA and CDR2 is SQIVND (reference sequence). There are 18 residues in the CDR3. The CDR3 DNA is TGTGCCAGTAAAGGGGGACTAGCGGGCCTCGCGAACACCGGGGAGCTGTTTTTT. Its translation is CASKGGLAGLANTGELFF.

The chain carries TRBV27 and TRBJ1-2; a weak D match, TRBD1 (5 bases). V was clipped by 10 bases and J by 4 bases, with 16 bases between them. Germline V gives CDR1 MNHEY, CDR2 SMNVEV (reference sequence). The CDR3 sequence is 13 residues long. CDR3 coding DNA: TGTGCCACCATCCTGACAGACTCCTATGGCTACACCTTC. Translation: CATILTDSYGYTF.

The chain links TRBV7-8 to TRBJ2-3; 9 bases are shared with TRBD2. Germline V gene lookup returns CDR1 SGHVS and CDR2 FQNEAQ. The J segment lost 3 bases and the V segment lost 4 bases, leaving 11 bases of the junction unmatched. The CDR3 consists of 17 residues. DNA for the CDR3: TGTGCCAGCAGCTCCGACCTAGCGGGATGGGAAACAGATACGCAGTATTTT. Protein product: CASSSDLAGWETDTQYF.

The rearrangement joins TRBV7-8 to TRBJ1-5; possible D gene TRBD1, 5 bases. Germline values: CDR1 SGHVS, CDR2 FQNEAQ. V was cut by 6 bases and J by 3 bases, with 12 bases left in between. This CDR3 comprises 14 residues. The CDR3 is CASRGRGDNQPQHF. CDR3 nucleotide sequence: TGTGCCAGCAGGGGGCGAGGCGACAATCAGCCCCAGCATTTT. Based on the CDR3 plus reference TRBV7-8 and TRBJ1-5, the full variable domain is GAGVSQSPRYKVAKRGQDVALRCDPISGHVSLFWYQQALGQGPEFLTYFQNEAQLDKSGLPSDRFFAERPEGSVSTLKIQRTQQEDSAVYLCASRGRGDNQPQHFGDGTRLSIL.